Following are 8 T cell receptor beta chains from one sample sequenced in a study of regulatory T cells in long-lasting Graves disease. The time point denotes: newly diagnosed GD, antithyroid drugs for less than 3 months. Isolated PBMC RNA provided the starting material for the TCR library. Construction of TCR beta libraries relied on iRepertoire HTBI primers and on Arm-PCR targeting CDR3 regions. TCRdb fed the multiplex PCR reads into MiXCR, producing one record per CDR3 protein. The table has about 220,000 distinct CDR3 sequences, around 20% seen once; the top ten hold about an eighth. These same records also appear under a second study, on T cells in Graves' hyperthyroidism and ophthalmopathy.

The sample consisted of peripheral blood mononuclear cells (PBMCs), taken at new diagnosis, from a patient treated with antithyroid drugs. The origin of the receptors is a woman aged 25 to 39 with Graves disease.

This sequence joins TRBV13 and TRBJ2-7; maybe TRBD1 (6 bases). CDR1 is PRHDT and CDR2 is FYEKMQ in the germline V gene (reference sequence). This CDR3 has 16 residues. V was pared by 1 base and J by 6 bases, with 19 bases between. CDR3 in DNA: TGTGCCAGCAGCTTAGCTAGGTGGTCAGGGGCGGGCGAGCAGTACTTC. Amino acid sequence: CASSLARWSGAGEQYF.

This clonotype was seen ten or more times. The chain is built from TRBV11-2 and TRBJ1-2; D is possibly TRBD1 (5 bases). The germline CDR1 and CDR2 sequences are SGHAT and FQNNGV. V lost 5 bases and J lost 5, with 18 bases in between. The CDR3 is 15 residues long. For the CDR3, the DNA is TGTGCCAGCAGCGGCGCGGGACGACGACTATATGGCTACACCTTC. This encodes CASSGAGRRLYGYTF.

This clonotype was detected ten times or more. V and J are TRBV28 and TRBJ1-2; D possibly corresponds to TRBD1 (6 bases). The CDR3 loop spans 12 amino acids. The V end was cut by 1 base, the J end by 7 bases, with 7 bases between. Germline V gene sequence: CDR1 MDHEN, CDR2 SYDVKM. CDR3 nucleotides: TGTGCCAGCAGTTTATTAGGGGGTGGCTACACCTTC. Protein sequence: CASSLLGGGYTF.

This clonotype has ten or more counts. The gene calls are TRBV11-3 and TRBJ2-5, with D unresolved. From germline, CDR1 is SGHNT and CDR2 YENEEA. V was cut by 5 bases and J by 2 bases, with 9 bases left in between. This CDR3 region has 13 residues. The CDR3 coding sequence is TGTGCCAGCAGCCCTCGGGCTCAAGAGACCCAGTACTTC. It is translated as CASSPRAQETQYF.

J is TRBJ2-2 and V is TRBV4-1; tentative D call: TRBD2 (7 bases). The ends were cut back, 0 bases at V and 8 bases at J, with 16 bases in the middle. Germline CDR1 MGHRA, CDR2 YSYEKL. The CDR3 is 16 amino acids. CDR3 coding DNA: TGCGCCAGCAGCCAAGAGGGGGCCGGCGGGAGTGGGGAGCTGTTTTTT. Protein product: CASSQEGAGGSGELFF.

This clonotype was seen at least ten times. The rearrangement uses TRBV19 and TRBJ2-7; 7 bases fit TRBD1. The J segment lost 3 bases and the V segment lost 1 base, leaving 15 bases of the junction unmatched. The CDR3 has 18 residues. CDR1 and CDR2 from the germline V gene are LNHDA and SQIVND (reference sequence). CDR3 DNA: TGTGCCAGTAGTATAGGGGCGGAGACAGGGTTCCTTTTCTACGAGCAGTACTTC. It encodes CASSIGAETGFLFYEQYF.

This clonotype has a count of ten or more. The chain is built from TRBV5-4 and TRBJ1-6; unclear D gene. V was cut by 4 bases and J by 8 bases, with 13 bases left in between. The CDR3 loop spans 14 amino acids. Germline-derived CDR1 and CDR2 are SGHNT and YYREEE (reference sequence). The CDR3 loop is CASSLPTPHSPLHF. The CDR3 nucleotides are TGTGCCAGCAGCCTCCCTACCCCCCATTCACCCCTCCACTTT. The full variable domain, its missing parts supplied by reference TRBV5-4 and TRBJ1-6, is ETGVTQSPTHLIKTRGQQVTLRCSSQSGHNTVSWYQQALGQGPQFIFQYYREEENGRGNFPPRFSGLQFPNYSSELNVNALELDDSALYLCASSLPTPHSPLHFGNGTRLTVT.

Many counts were recorded for this clonotype. The rearrangement links TRBV5-6 to TRBJ2-7; possibly TRBD2 for D (6 bases). Trimming stripped 1 base from V and 5 bases from J, with 16 bases between. This CDR3 spans 15 amino acids. CDR1 SGHDT and CDR2 YYEEEE come from the germline V gene. In nucleotides, the CDR3 is TGTGCCAGCAGCTTGTTTGTGCGGGCGGGAAACGAGCAGTACTTC. Translating gives CASSLFVRAGNEQYF. The entire variable domain, with the rest obtained from reference TRBV5-6 and TRBJ2-7, is as follows: DAGVTQSPTHLIKTRGQQVTLRCSPKSGHDTVSWYQQALGQGPQFIFQYYEEEERQRGNFPDRFSGHQFPNYSSELNVNALLLGDSALYLCASSLFVRAGNEQYFGPGTRLTVT.